The source of this T cell receptor beta chain is a study of cytomegalovirus exposure and HLA in healthy donors. Healthy bone marrow donors made up the donors. Whole-study results and caveats: Common viral pathogens were later found to be apparently linked to several of the most significant clusters. It was shown in a later analysis that HLA-associated TCR beta chains were more clonally expanded than other, equally common chains.

13 Jbeta primers and 60 Vbeta primers were used for the PCR. Libraries were prepared by immunoSEQ multiplex PCR; TCRdb keeps only in-frame clonotypes and omits some of them. The table lists approximately 130,000 clones, around nine tenths of them singletons. Remarks on this clone: What it binds is not known.

Deletions cut 0 bases from V and 2 bases from J, with 7 bases between. CDR1 is MDHEN and CDR2 is SYDVKM in the germline V gene. This CDR3 region has 14 residues. The source is a woman under 40 in good health and CMV-seronegative. The sequencing sample was made of PBMCs. The rearrangement uses TRBV28 and TRBJ2-5; D uncertain. The CDR3 nucleotides are TGTGCCAGCAGTTTATGGATCGGGCAAGAGACCCAGTACTTC. It is translated as CASSLWIGQETQYF.